One and the same sample provided the 5 T cell receptor beta chains below, sequenced in a study of blood T cell repertoires in COVID-19. Profiling relied on immunoSEQ multiplex PCR, and the TCRdb table lists in-frame clones only, not all of them. The table includes 88,000 or so clones, around 85% detected once. Sample: peripheral blood. The receptors derive from a man aged 60-69 years with acute or convalescent COVID-19.

The chain uses TRBV7-2 and TRBJ2-1; D is possibly TRBD2 (6 bases). The V and J ends lost 3 bases and 4 bases respectively, with 7 bases between them. There are 13 residues in the CDR3. CDR1 SGHTA and CDR2 FQGNSA come from the germline V gene. The CDR3 region is CASSLGTYNEQFF. CDR3 sequence (DNA): TGTGCCAGCAGCTTGGGGACTTACAATGAGCAGTTCTTC.

V usage is TRBV12-5 and J usage is TRBJ2-3; perhaps TRBD1 as D (5 bases). This CDR3 has 13 amino acids. Germline-derived CDR1 and CDR2 are LGHNT and FRNRAP. V lost 0 bases, J lost 6 bases, and 7 bases lay in between. CDR3 amino acids: CASGLVYRDTQYF. The DNA for the CDR3 is TGTGCTAGTGGTTTGGTGTACAGGGATACGCAGTATTTT.

The chain is built from TRBV4-2 and TRBJ2-2; no clear D. Looked up from germline, CDR1 is LGHNA and CDR2 is YNFKEQ. The CDR3 is 12 amino acids. V was cut by 4 bases and J by 7 bases, with 7 bases left in between. This CDR3 is CASSPLNGELFF. CDR3 bases: TGTGCCAGCAGCCCCTTAAACGGGGAGCTGTTTTTT.

This clone has just a few counts. The chain recombines TRBV10-3 with TRBJ2-1; 16 bases fit TRBD2. The V segment lost 6 bases and the J segment 15 bases; nucleotides outside the gene matches: 14. CDR1 and CDR2 from the germline V gene are ENHRY and SYGVKD. This CDR3 comprises 16 residues. CDR3 sequence (DNA): TGTGCCATCAGACCCGGGACTAGCGGGGGGGCCGTCTCGCCGTTCTTC. Amino acids: CAIRPGTSGGAVSPFF.

The rearrangement uses TRBV6-6 and TRBJ1-5; 12 bases match TRBD1. CDR1 MNHNY and CDR2 SVGAGI come from the germline V gene (reference sequence). The CDR3 spans 15 residues. The J segment lost 7 bases and the V segment lost 6 bases, leaving 7 bases of the junction unmatched. The CDR3 DNA reads as TGTGCCAGCAGCAGAGGGACAGGGGGCCGACAGCCCCAGCATTTT. It encodes CASSRGTGGRQPQHF.